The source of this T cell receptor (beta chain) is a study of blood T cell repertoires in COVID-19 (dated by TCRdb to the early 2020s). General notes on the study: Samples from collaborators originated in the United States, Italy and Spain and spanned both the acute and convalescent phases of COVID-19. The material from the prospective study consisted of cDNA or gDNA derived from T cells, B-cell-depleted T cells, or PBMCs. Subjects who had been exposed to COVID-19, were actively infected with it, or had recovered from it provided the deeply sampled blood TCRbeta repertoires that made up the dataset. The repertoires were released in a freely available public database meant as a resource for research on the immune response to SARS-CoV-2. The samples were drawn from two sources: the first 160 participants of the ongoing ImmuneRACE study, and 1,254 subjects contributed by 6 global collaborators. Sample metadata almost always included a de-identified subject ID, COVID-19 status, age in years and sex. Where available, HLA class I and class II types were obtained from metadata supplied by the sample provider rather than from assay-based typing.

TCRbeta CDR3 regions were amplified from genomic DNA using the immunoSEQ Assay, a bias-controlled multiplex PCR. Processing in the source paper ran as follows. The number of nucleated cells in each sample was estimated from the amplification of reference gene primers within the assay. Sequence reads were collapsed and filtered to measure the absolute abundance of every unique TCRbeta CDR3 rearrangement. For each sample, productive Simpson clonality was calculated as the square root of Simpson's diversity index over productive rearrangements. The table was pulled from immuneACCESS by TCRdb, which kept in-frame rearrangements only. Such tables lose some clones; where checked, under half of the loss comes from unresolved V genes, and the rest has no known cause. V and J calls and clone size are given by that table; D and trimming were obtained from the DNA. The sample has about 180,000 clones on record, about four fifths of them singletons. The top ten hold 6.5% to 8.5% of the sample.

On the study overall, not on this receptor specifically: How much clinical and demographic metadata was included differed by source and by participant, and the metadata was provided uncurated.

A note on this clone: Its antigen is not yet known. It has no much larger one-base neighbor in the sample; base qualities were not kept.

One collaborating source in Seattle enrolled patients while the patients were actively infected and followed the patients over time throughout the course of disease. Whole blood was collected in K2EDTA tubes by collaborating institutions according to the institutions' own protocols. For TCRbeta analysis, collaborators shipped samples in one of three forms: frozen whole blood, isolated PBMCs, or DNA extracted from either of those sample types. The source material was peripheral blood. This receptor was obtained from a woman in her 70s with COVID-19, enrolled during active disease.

The nucleotide sequence is TGCGCCAGCAGCTTCGGGACAGGGGCCAATCAGCCCCAGCATTTT. Its protein is CASSFGTGANQPQHF. This chain joins TRBV5-1 to TRBJ1-5; 10 middle bases align to TRBD1. Including cysteine and phenylalanine, the CDR3 has 15 amino acids. Just CDR3 DNA is preserved here, 45 bases in frame from base 1. In the germline V gene, CDR1 corresponds to SGHRS and CDR2 to YFSETQ. V and J are trimmed by 2 bases and 3 bases, and the gene matches miss 2 bases of the junction.